The source of this T cell receptor beta chain is a study of T cells expressing NK-cell markers. Across the study: From sorted CD3+CD56+NKG2C+, CD3+CD56+NKG2C- and CD3+CD56-NKG2C+ T cells came the TCR beta repertoires.

As to this clonotype: Its target is not known.

Overall study results and limits: Of the CD8+ T cell pool in more than 5 donors, roughly 1.0-8% was accounted for by dominant NKG2C+ clonotypes. What remained unclear was the HCMV specificity of expanded NKG2C+ T cell clones.

One entry per CDR3 protein, without DNA, is what TCRdb gives after re-calling the 5' RACE reads. The table gives 200,000 to 300,000 distinct CDR3 sequences; the top ten clones make up roughly 4.2% of it. Looked up from germline, CDR1 is SGHDN and CDR2 is FVKESK. The CDR3 spans 13 residues. The receptor was derived from a woman aged 18-70 years in good health. The chain recombines TRBV14 with TRBJ2-6. The sample comprised blood T cells: a sorted CD56 or NKG2C T cell subset, CD4+ or CD8+ T cells, or bulk PBMC T cells (not recorded which). This CDR3 is CASSQDWANVLTF.